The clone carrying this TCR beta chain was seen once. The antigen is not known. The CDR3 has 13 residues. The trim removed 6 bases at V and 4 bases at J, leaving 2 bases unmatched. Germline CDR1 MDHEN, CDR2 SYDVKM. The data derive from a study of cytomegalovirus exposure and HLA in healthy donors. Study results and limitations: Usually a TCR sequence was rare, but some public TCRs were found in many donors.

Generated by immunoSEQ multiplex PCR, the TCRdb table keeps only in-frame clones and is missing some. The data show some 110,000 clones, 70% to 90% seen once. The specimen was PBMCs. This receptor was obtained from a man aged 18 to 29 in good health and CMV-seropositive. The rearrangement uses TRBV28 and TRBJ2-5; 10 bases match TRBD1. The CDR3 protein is CASRRQGAETQYF. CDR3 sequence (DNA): TGTGCCAGCAGGCGACAGGGGGCAGAGACCCAGTACTTC.